These 5 T cell receptor beta chains originate from one sample sequenced in a study of blood T cell repertoires in COVID-19. TCRdb's table, derived via immunoSEQ multiplex PCR, lists solely in-frame clones and lacks some. The table includes 150,000 to 200,000 clones, around 85% detected once. Input material: peripheral blood. The receptors originated from a woman between 55 and 75 years old with acute or convalescent COVID-19.

Comments on this clone: Other DNA sequences in the sample encode the same CDR3. The genes are TRBV6-5 and TRBJ1-1; the D gene is possibly TRBD1 (5 bases). There are 14 residues in the CDR3. Per germline, CDR1 MNHEY and CDR2 SVGAGI. V was pared by 0 bases and J by 5 bases, with 10 bases between. CDR3 protein: CASSYSSGLTEAFF. For the CDR3, the DNA is TGTGCCAGCAGTTACTCTTCAGGGTTAACTGAAGCTTTCTTT.

The chain has TRBV20-1 and TRBJ2-1; 8 positions agree with TRBD2. The V segment lost 3 bases and the J segment 1 base; nucleotides outside the gene matches: 5. CDR3 length: 15 amino acids. Germline values: CDR1 DFQATT, CDR2 SNEGSKA (reference sequence). The CDR3, as DNA: TGCAGTGCTAGTCCCAGCGGGAGATCCTACAATGAGCAGTTCTTC. Its translation is CSASPSGRSYNEQFF.

The chain couples TRBV6-1 to TRBJ2-3, with D hard to call. Germline CDR1 MNHNS, CDR2 SASEGT. Trimming cost V 4 bases and J 0 bases, with 14 bases left between them. This CDR3 is built from 16 residues. Here the CDR3 DNA reads TGTGCCAGCAGTGGCTTCGCTATGTCTAGCACAGATACGCAGTATTTT. Encoded protein: CASSGFAMSSTDTQYF.

The J gene is TRBJ2-5, the V gene TRBV27, with 7 bases matching TRBD2. J lost 3 bases, V lost 2 bases, and 6 bases had no gene match. CDR1 and CDR2 (germline): MNHEY, SMNVEV (reference sequence). The CDR3 has 15 residues. The CDR3 region is CASSLVGLVEETQYF. CDR3 nucleotide sequence: TGTGCCAGCAGTTTAGTCGGACTAGTGGAAGAGACCCAGTACTTC.

V gene TRBV6-1 combines with J gene TRBJ1-1; unclear D gene. Trimming left V 4 bases short and J 0 bases short, with 9 bases between. Germline lookup yields CDR1 MNHNS and CDR2 SASEGT. The CDR3 runs 14 residues. The CDR3 loop reads CASSGATLNTEAFF. The CDR3 nucleotides read TGTGCCAGCAGTGGAGCCACACTGAACACTGAAGCTTTCTTT.